Presented here are 4 T cell receptor beta chains from one specimen sequenced in a study of T cell responses to AZD1222 COVID-19 vaccine. Assay used: immunoSEQ multiplex PCR; TCRdb lists only in-frame clones, some missing. The data contain about 130,000 clones, nearly 90% of them seen just once; the ten biggest clones take up 9.5%. This material consisted of peripheral blood, taken 28 days after the second AZD1222 dose. These receptors all come from an adult who received the AZD1222 COVID-19 vaccine.

This chain joins TRBV18 and TRBJ1-1; TRBD1 agrees at 9 bases. This CDR3 comprises 15 residues. Germline V gene data show CDR1 as KGHSH and CDR2 as LQKENI. J was trimmed by 8 bases and V by 1 base; bases with no gene match: 8. CDR3 coding DNA: TGTGCCAGCTCACCACTCGGGACAGGGCTTCTAGAAGCTTTCTTT. Translation gives CASSPLGTGLLEAFF.

This clone was seen just once. The gene calls are TRBV7-9 and TRBJ2-5; TRBD1 matches 8 bases. The V gene end was trimmed by 7 bases and the J gene end by 5 bases; junction bases not matched to a gene: 9. The germline V gene has CDR1 SEHNR and CDR2 FQNEAQ (reference sequence). This CDR3 contains 14 residues. CDR3 loop: CASTFQGARETQYF. CDR3 sequence (DNA): TGTGCCAGCACCTTTCAGGGGGCAAGGGAGACCCAGTACTTC.

The chain couples TRBV4-2 to TRBJ2-5; a weak D match, TRBD2 (6 bases). This CDR3 has 15 amino acids. CDR1 and CDR2 (germline): LGHNA, YNFKEQ. Deletions cut 3 bases from V and 1 base from J, with 12 bases between. The CDR3: CASSQTGEVQETQYF. The DNA of the CDR3 is TGTGCCAGCAGCCAGACGGGGGAGGTCCAAGAGACCCAGTACTTC.

The chain has TRBV5-1 and TRBJ1-2, with no clear D. CDR3 length: 14 residues. Looked up from germline, CDR1 is SGHRS and CDR2 is YFSETQ. The V end lost 0 bases, the J end lost 3 bases, and 9 bases lay between the germline ends. CDR3 sequence (DNA): TGCGCCAGCAGCTTGGCGGTCAACTACTATGGCTACACCTTC. The encoded protein is CASSLAVNYYGYTF. Looking up the rest from reference TRBV5-1 and TRBJ1-2 gives the full variable domain: KAGVTQTPRYLIKTRGQQVTLSCSPISGHRSVSWYQQTPGQGLQFLFEYFSETQRNKGNFPGRFSGRQFSNSRSEMNVSTLELGDSALYLCASSLAVNYYGYTFGSGTRLTVV.